The 30 T cell receptor beta chains in this list originate from one sample, sequenced in a study of graft-versus-host responses after intestinal transplantation. Their cognate antigens are unknown. Sequenced by immunoSEQ multiplex PCR; TCRdb stores in-frame clones only, minus some. The sample shows just over 85,000 clones, 85% to 95% of them seen only once. The sequencing here drew on unstimulated CD8+ T cells sorted from spleen or lymph node cells, taken before transplant. These receptors all come from a human donor who was the organ donor for an intestinal transplant.

The rearrangement links TRBV7-9 to TRBJ2-5; D unclear. The CDR3 contains 11 residues. V lost 6 bases and J lost 5, with 7 bases in between. In germline, CDR1 is SEHNR, CDR2 FQNEAQ (reference sequence). The CDR3 coding sequence is TGTGCCAGCAGAACGAGGGAGACCCAGTACTTC. Encoded protein: CASRTRETQYF.

The rearrangement uses TRBV30 and TRBJ2-3; 8 bases are shared with TRBD1. This CDR3 spans 14 amino acids. Per the germline V gene, CDR1 is GTSNPN and CDR2 is SVGIG (reference sequence). V was clipped by 4 bases and J by 5 bases; unmatched bases: 8. This CDR3 is CAWTQGGGGDTQYF. As DNA, the CDR3 is TGTGCCTGGACACAGGGGGGAGGTGGAGATACGCAGTATTTT.

This rearrangement joins TRBV10-3 to TRBJ2-7, with 10 bases identical to TRBD2. The germline V gene has CDR1 ENHRY and CDR2 SYGVKD. The CDR3 is 16 amino acids. J lost 0 bases, V lost 3 bases, and 5 bases had no gene match. CDR3 nucleotide sequence: TGTGCCATCAGTGACCCTACTAGCGGGGTCTCCTACGAGCAGTACTTC. Its protein product is CAISDPTSGVSYEQYF.

This chain joins TRBV7-9 and TRBJ1-1; TRBD1 might be the D (6 bases). The germline V and J ends were trimmed by 3 bases and 0 bases, with 8 bases remaining between them. There are 14 residues in the CDR3. CDR1 and CDR2 (germline): SEHNR, FQNEAQ (reference sequence). CDR3 coding DNA: TGTGCCAGCAGCTTGTCAGGGGTGAACACTGAAGCTTTCTTT. This sequence encodes CASSLSGVNTEAFF.

The chain links TRBV9 to TRBJ1-6; 9 nucleotides match TRBD1. The J segment lost 4 bases and the V segment lost 3 bases, leaving 5 bases of the junction unmatched. Germline CDR1 SGDLS, CDR2 YYNGEE. The CDR3 covers 16 residues. In nucleotides, the CDR3 is TGTGCCAGCAGCGCACAGGGGGCCGTGTATAATTCACCCCTCCACTTT. It translates to CASSAQGAVYNSPLHF.

The chain carries TRBV5-1 and TRBJ2-7; 8 nucleotides match TRBD1. Germline CDR1 and CDR2: SGHRS and YFSETQ. V lost 3 bases to trimming and J lost 4 bases; unmatched junction nucleotides: 6. The CDR3 consists of 14 residues. CDR3 nucleotides: TGCGCCAGCAGCTCATATCAGGGGGCGTACGAGCAGTACTTC. This sequence encodes CASSSYQGAYEQYF.

This clone was seen just once. The rearrangement links TRBV27 to TRBJ2-5; TRBD2 is a possible D gene (6 bases). Germline CDR1 reads MNHEY; CDR2 reads SMNVEV (reference sequence). The CDR3 is 13 amino acids. The V end was cut by 8 bases, the J end by 5 bases, with 15 bases between. The CDR3 loop is CASGTFRGETQYF. DNA of the CDR3: TGTGCCAGCGGTACCTTTCGGGGGGAGACCCAGTACTTC.

This clone came up once. The chain joins TRBV28 to TRBJ2-5; TRBD1 matches at 7 bases. V dropped 3 bases and J dropped 4; count of bases not matched to a gene: 20. CDR1 is MDHEN, CDR2 SYDVKM, per germline. The CDR3 runs to 19 residues. Here the CDR3 reads CASSFYLGQVQGFGETQYF. As DNA, the CDR3 is TGTGCCAGCAGTTTTTACCTCGGACAGGTTCAAGGTTTTGGAGAGACCCAGTACTTC. Based on the CDR3 plus reference TRBV28 and TRBJ2-5, the full variable domain is DVKVTQSSRYLVKRTGEKVFLECVQDMDHENMFWYRQDPGLGLRLIYFSYDVKMKEKGDIPEGYSVSREKKERFSLILESASTNQTSMYLCASSFYLGQVQGFGETQYFGPGTRLLVL.

This CDR3 is CSATGLAGGRDGELFF. In DNA, the CDR3 is TGCAGCGCCACGGGACTAGCGGGGGGGCGCGACGGGGAGCTGTTTTTT. The chain links TRBV29-1 to TRBJ2-2; 16 bases match TRBD2. V was pared by 7 bases and J by 7 bases, with 9 bases of the junction left unmatched. This CDR3 is 16 amino acids long. Germline V gene lookup returns CDR1 SQVTM and CDR2 ANQGSEA.

The V call is TRBV9, the J call TRBJ2-1, with 11 bases matching TRBD2. This CDR3 spans 16 amino acids. J lost 5 bases, V lost 1 base, and 5 bases had no gene match. Looked up from germline, CDR1 is SGDLS and CDR2 is YYNGEE. CDR3 bases: TGTGCCAGCAGCGTACTAGCGGGGGGCATGGACAATGAGCAGTTCTTC. Translating it yields CASSVLAGGMDNEQFF. Full variable domain (rest looked up from reference TRBV9 and TRBJ2-1): DSGVTQTPKHLITATGQRVTLRCSPRSGDLSVYWYQQSLDQGLQFLIQYYNGEERAKGNILERFSAQQFPDLHSELNLSSLELGDSALYFCASSVLAGGMDNEQFFGPGTRLTVL.

The chain joins TRBV5-8 to TRBJ1-2, with TRBD1 as a possible D gene (6 bases). The CDR3 has 15 amino acids. The germline V and J ends were trimmed by 0 bases and 5 bases, with 14 bases remaining between them. Germline V CDR1 and CDR2: SGHTS, YDEGEE. The CDR3, as DNA: TGTGCCAGCAGCTTGGCCTTCGGGACAACTTATGGCTACACCTTC. Amino acid sequence: CASSLAFGTTYGYTF. Based on the CDR3 plus reference TRBV5-8 and TRBJ1-2, the full variable domain is EAGVTQSPTHLIKTRGQQATLRCSPISGHTSVYWYQQALGLGLQFLLWYDEGEERNRGNFPPRFSGRQFPNYSSELNVNALELEDSALYLCASSLAFGTTYGYTFGSGTRLTVV.

The gene calls are TRBV9 and TRBJ2-3, with 7 bases fitting TRBD2. CDR3 size: 17 residues. Germline loops: CDR1 SGDLS, CDR2 YYNGEE. With V trimmed by 4 bases and J by 0 bases, 11 bases remained unmatched. For the CDR3, the DNA is TGTGCCAGCAGCCCCTACGACGGGAGGATGAGCACAGATACGCAGTATTTT. Its protein product is CASSPYDGRMSTDTQYF.

The gene calls are TRBV19 and TRBJ1-5; 7 bases align to TRBD1. This CDR3 has 15 amino acids. From germline, CDR1 is LNHDA and CDR2 SQIVND (reference sequence). V was pared by 9 bases and J by 0 bases, with 8 bases of the junction left unmatched. CDR3 sequence: CASLGTAYSNQPQHF. The CDR3, as DNA: TGTGCCAGCCTTGGGACAGCCTATAGCAATCAGCCCCAGCATTTT.

This clone was observed a handful of times. V usage is TRBV2 and J usage is TRBJ1-4; tentatively, D is TRBD1 (5 bases). In germline, CDR1 is SNHLY, CDR2 FYNNEI. The V end lost 7 bases, the J end lost 7 bases, and 13 bases lay between the germline ends. The CDR3 spans 13 residues. The CDR3 is CASTLGGVEKLFF. The DNA for the CDR3 is TGTGCCAGCACCCTGGGGGGTGTTGAAAAACTGTTTTTT.

V and J are TRBV5-1 and TRBJ2-1, with 10 bases fitting TRBD2. The CDR3 loop spans 14 amino acids. CDR1 and CDR2 from the germline V gene are SGHRS and YFSETQ. V lost 9 bases and J lost 7; bases outside the gene matches: 10. Here the CDR3 reads CATQPGLAYNEQFF. In nucleotides, the CDR3 is TGCGCCACCCAGCCGGGACTAGCGTATAATGAGCAGTTCTTC. Supplemented by reference TRBV5-1 and TRBJ2-1, the full variable domain reads KAGVTQTPRYLIKTRGQQVTLSCSPISGHRSVSWYQQTPGQGLQFLFEYFSETQRNKGNFPGRFSGRQFSNSRSEMNVSTLELGDSALYLCATQPGLAYNEQFFGPGTRLTVL.

The CDR3 here is CAWSVTWQDYGYTF. The CDR3 DNA is TGTGCCTGGAGTGTTACCTGGCAGGACTATGGCTACACCTTC. The rearrangement joins TRBV30 to TRBJ1-2, with D unclear. Per the germline V gene, CDR1 is GTSNPN and CDR2 is SVGIG (reference sequence). The CDR3 runs 14 residues. Trimming shortened V by 0 bases and J by 3 bases, and 11 bases separated the two germline ends.

The genes are TRBV4-3 and TRBJ2-2; D ambiguous. The ends were cut back, 0 bases at V and 2 bases at J, with 16 bases in the middle. The CDR3 runs 18 residues. Germline V lookup: CDR1 LGHNA, CDR2 YSLEER. CDR3 residues: CASSQDLSITENTGELFF. The CDR3 nucleotides read TGCGCCAGCAGCCAAGACCTCTCGATTACAGAAAACACCGGGGAGCTGTTTTTT.

J is TRBJ2-7 and V is TRBV10-1, with D possibly TRBD2 on 7 matching bases. The V gene's germline CDR1 is WNHNN and CDR2 SYGVQD (reference sequence). CDR3 length: 16 residues. Trimming left V 1 base short and J 4 bases short, with 17 bases between. The CDR3 coding sequence is TGCGCCAGCAGTGAGTTACAGGGTCGGGAGGCTTACGAGCAGTACTTC. As protein: CASSELQGREAYEQYF.

V usage is TRBV19 and J usage is TRBJ1-1; D remains unclear. Per the germline V gene, CDR1 is LNHDA and CDR2 is SQIVND (reference sequence). The V end lost 3 bases, the J end lost 0 bases, and 8 bases lay between the germline ends. This CDR3 comprises 14 residues. CDR3 sequence reads: CASSMGSMNTEAFF. The CDR3 DNA reads as TGTGCCAGTAGTATGGGCAGCATGAACACTGAAGCTTTCTTT.

The chain employs TRBV28 and TRBJ1-6; 7 bases line up with TRBD1. The junction had 11 bases not matched to a gene; V was cut back by 2 bases and J by 7 bases. The germline gives CDR1 MDHEN, CDR2 SYDVKM. CDR3 size: 17 residues. CDR3 in amino acids: CASSLVRRGRENSPLHF. The CDR3 bases are TGTGCCAGCAGTTTAGTTCGGAGGGGGCGCGAGAATTCACCCCTCCACTTT. Full variable domain (rest looked up from reference TRBV28 and TRBJ1-6): DVKVTQSSRYLVKRTGEKVFLECVQDMDHENMFWYRQDPGLGLRLIYFSYDVKMKEKGDIPEGYSVSREKKERFSLILESASTNQTSMYLCASSLVRRGRENSPLHFGNGTRLTVT.

The chain couples TRBV4-1 to TRBJ2-5, with a possible D match to TRBD2 (6 bases). This CDR3 is 14 amino acids long. V lost 6 bases and J 1 base, leaving 12 bases between the germline ends. Per the germline V gene, CDR1 is MGHRA and CDR2 is YSYEKL. The CDR3 DNA follows: TGCGCCAGCAGTAGCGGAAAACTCCAAGAGACCCAGTACTTC. Translation gives CASSSGKLQETQYF.

The gene calls are TRBV13 and TRBJ2-7; tentatively, D is TRBD2 (6 bases). CDR1 and CDR2 (germline): PRHDT, FYEKMQ (reference sequence). The V end lost 2 bases, the J end lost 2 bases, and 13 bases lay between the germline ends. The CDR3 contains 15 residues. The CDR3, as DNA: TGTGCCAGCAGCTTATTCGGAGGGGCGACCTACGAGCAGTACTTC. Amino acids: CASSLFGGATYEQYF.

V is TRBV29-1 and J is TRBJ2-6, with a tentative D call TRBD1 (6 bases). This CDR3 is 13 amino acids long. CDR1 and CDR2 from the germline V gene are SQVTM and ANQGSEA. Trimming took 7 bases from V and 4 from J, leaving 11 bases between them. The CDR3 is CSARGLGANVLTF. The CDR3 coding sequence is TGCAGCGCCAGGGGATTAGGGGCCAACGTCCTGACTTTC. Full variable domain (remainder filled in from reference TRBV29-1 and TRBJ2-6): SAVISQKPSRDICQRGTSLTIQCQVDSQVTMMFWYRQQPGQSLTLIATANQGSEATYESGFVIDKFPISRPNLTFSTLTVSNMSPEDSSIYLCSARGLGANVLTFGAGSRLTVL.

A single count supports this clone. The V call is TRBV7-9, the J call TRBJ1-2; D remains unclear. Germline CDR1 SEHNR, CDR2 FQNEAQ (reference sequence). The CDR3 totals 11 residues. V shed 5 bases and J shed 7 bases, with 8 bases lying between them. The CDR3 here is CASSASGGYTF. The CDR3 nucleotides are TGTGCCAGCAGCGCCTCGGGTGGCTACACCTTC.

J is TRBJ1-2 and V is TRBV21-1; TRBD1 is the table's D call and was not checked against the DNA. TRBV21-1 is annotated as a pseudogene. The CDR3 is made up of 14 amino acids. CDR3 DNA sequence: TGTGCCAGCAGGGGTCAGGGCAGGGGTGGCGGCTACACCTTC. Protein sequence: CASRGQGRGGGYTF.

The rearrangement links TRBV7-6 to TRBJ2-3; maybe TRBD1 (6 bases). Trimming cost V 1 base and J 4 bases, with 6 bases left between them. The CDR3 runs 13 residues. Germline CDR1 SGHVS, CDR2 FNYEAQ. Here the CDR3 reads CASSLGQADTQYF. DNA for the CDR3: TGTGCCAGCAGCTTAGGACAGGCAGATACGCAGTATTTT.

The chain recombines TRBV5-1 with TRBJ2-5, with a tentative D call TRBD1 (6 bases). The DNA end is a closer match to TRBJ2-7, so the J assignment may be wrong. CDR3 length: 12 amino acids. CDR1 and CDR2 (germline): SGHRS, YFSETQ. In DNA, the CDR3 is TGCGCCAGAAACAGGGCACCCTACGAGCAGTACTTC. Translated: CARNRAPYEQYF.

The chain couples TRBV4-2 to TRBJ2-5; weak D call: TRBD2 (5 bases). With 1 base removed from V and 1 base from J, the gap between germline ends came to 16 bases. The CDR3 has 17 residues. The germline V gene encodes CDR1 LGHNA and CDR2 YNFKEQ. CDR3 sequence: CASSQALGMGVQETQYF. The CDR3 coding sequence is TGTGCCAGCAGCCAAGCATTAGGTATGGGAGTCCAAGAGACCCAGTACTTC.

The chain links TRBV4-3 to TRBJ2-1, with 14 positions matching TRBD2. Germline CDR1 and CDR2: LGHNA and YSLEER. The CDR3 is 14 residues long. The V and J ends lost 4 bases and 13 bases, in that order; junction bases with no gene match: 6. CDR3 nucleotides: TGCGCCAGCAGCCTCTCCGGACTAGCGGGGGGACAGTTCTTC. This codes for CASSLSGLAGGQFF.

This chain joins TRBV7-9 and TRBJ2-7; the D is unclear. This CDR3 is 16 amino acids long. The ends were cut back, 5 bases at V and 5 bases at J, with 22 bases in the middle. Germline V gives CDR1 SEHNR, CDR2 FQNEAQ (reference sequence). The CDR3 DNA reads TGTGCCAGCAGCCCCCGGTCGCCCCAGGAATCGGACGAGCAGTACTTC. Protein sequence: CASSPRSPQESDEQYF.